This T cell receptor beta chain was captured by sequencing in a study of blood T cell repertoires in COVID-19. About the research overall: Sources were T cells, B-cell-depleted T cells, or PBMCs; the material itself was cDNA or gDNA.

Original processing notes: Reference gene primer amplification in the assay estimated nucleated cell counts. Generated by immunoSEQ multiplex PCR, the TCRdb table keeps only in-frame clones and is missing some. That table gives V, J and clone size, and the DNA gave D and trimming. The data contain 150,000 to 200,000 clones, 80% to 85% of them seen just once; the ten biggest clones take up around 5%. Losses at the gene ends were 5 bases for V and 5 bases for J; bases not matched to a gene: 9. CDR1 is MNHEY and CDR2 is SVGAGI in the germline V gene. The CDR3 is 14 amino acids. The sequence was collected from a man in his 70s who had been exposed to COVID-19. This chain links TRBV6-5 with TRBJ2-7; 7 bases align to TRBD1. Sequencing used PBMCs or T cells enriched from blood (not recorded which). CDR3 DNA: TGTGCCAGCAGTCGGGACAGCCCTTTGGACGAGCAGTACTTC. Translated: CASSRDSPLDEQYF.